This TCR beta chain was captured by sequencing in a study of cytomegalovirus exposure and HLA in healthy donors. Study outcomes and limitations: TCR beta sequences reportedly predicted the HLA-A and HLA-B alleles of most subjects accurately.

Concerning this clone: The target antigen is unknown.

A multiplex PCR was run with 60 Vbeta primers and 13 Jbeta primers. The protocol was immunoSEQ multiplex PCR, while the TCRdb copy is restricted to in-frame clones and leaves out a portion. The repertoire holds under 100,000 clones, with over 75% as singletons. This CDR3 contains 16 residues. Sequenced material: PBMCs. This TCR was sampled from a man between 45 and 60 years old in good health and CMV-seronegative. The rearrangement uses TRBV21-1 and TRBJ1-3; TRBD1 is taken as the D call from the table, unchecked against the DNA. TRBV21-1 is reported as a pseudogene. In nucleotides, the CDR3 is TGTGCCAGCAGCAAAGAGGGACAGTGCTCTGGAAACACCATATATTTT. Its protein is CASSKEGQCSGNTIYF.